These T cell receptor beta chains were read from a single sample in a study of T cell changes during pregnancy in multiple sclerosis. Generated by immunoSEQ multiplex PCR, the TCRdb table keeps only in-frame clones and is missing some. The top ten clones hold 1.5% of a sample with around 100,000 clones, approximately 90% of them seen once. The specimen was peripheral blood, collected in the third trimester of pregnancy. The source of these receptors is a female donor with multiple sclerosis, enrolled in a pregnancy study. CDR3s include the opening cysteine and the closing phenylalanine or tryptophan. The order of the fields is J gene, clone size, D gene, V gene, CDR3 DNA, CDR3 protein. A D gene is named only where the DNA matches it firmly. For some rows the clone size is stated as once, few or many, or as a class when expanded; others skip it.

>TRBJ2-5|-|TRBD2|TRBV15
TGTGCCACCCGCCGACTGCCGGGAGGGTTCCAAGAGACCCAGTACTTC
CATRRLPGGFQETQYF
>TRBJ2-3|-|TRBD1|TRBV30
TGTGCCTGGAGCGACCCTTGGACTTCGTACGGGACAGGGATTCCTAGCACAGATACGCAGTATTTT
CAWSDPWTSYGTGIPSTDTQYF
>TRBJ1-1|few|-|TRBV5-4
TGTGCCAGCAGCTTATCTTGGGCGAACACTGAAGCTTTCTTT
CASSLSWANTEAFF
>TRBJ1-4|-|-|TRBV19
TGTGCCAGTAGTACGCGGACAGTGATTAATGAAAAACTGTTTTTT
CASSTRTVINEKLFF
>TRBJ1-1|-|-|TRBV7-8
TGTGCCAGCTCTTTAACTTCAGGCGGGGAAGCTTTCTTT
CASSLTSGGEAFF
>TRBJ2-7|-|TRBD1|TRBV7-3
TGTGCCAGCAGCCTACAGGGGTCCCTTATATACGAGCAGTACTTC
CASSLQGSLIYEQYF
>TRBJ1-1|-|-|TRBV10-3
TGTGCCATCCGTTTCTCAGTGAACACTGAAGCTTTCTTT
CAIRFSVNTEAFF
>TRBJ1-4|-|TRBD1|TRBV19
TGTGCCAGTAGGAACAGGGGGACTAATGAAAAACTGTTTTTT
CASRNRGTNEKLFF
>TRBJ1-2|-|-|TRBV7-9
TGTGCCAGCAGCTTGGCCACCGGACAGTATGGCTACACCTTC
CASSLATGQYGYTF
>TRBJ1-4|-|-|TRBV7-9
TGTGCCAGCAGCTTAGTATCTGCAACTAATGAAAAACTGTTTTTT
CASSLVSATNEKLFF
>TRBJ2-4|-|-|TRBV7-9
TGTGCCAGCAGCACCCAGGGCCACATTCAGTACTTC
CASSTQGHIQYF
>TRBJ1-6|few|-|TRBV4-1
TGCGCCAGCAGCCAAACAGGAGTAAATTCACCCCTCCACTTT
CASSQTGVNSPLHF
>TRBJ2-7|-|-|TRBV28
TGTGCCAGCAGTTTATCTGGAGGGTGGTACGAGCAGTACTTC
CASSLSGGWYEQYF
>TRBJ2-1|-|-|TRBV5-5
TGTGCCAGCAGCTTGTCTCAGGTCTCAATCCACAGCTCCTACAATGAGCAGTTCTTC
CASSLSQVSIHSSYNEQFF
>TRBJ1-6|few|-|TRBV5-4
TGTGCCAGCAGCATACCAGGTACTTCACCCCTCCACTTT
CASSIPGTSPLHF
>TRBJ1-1|few|TRBD1|TRBV27
TGTGCCAGCAGATACAGGGGGGGCACTGAAGCTTTCTTT
CASRYRGGTEAFF
>TRBJ1-2|few|TRBD1|TRBV9
TGTGCCAGCAGCCCATCGACAGGGAACTATGGCTACACCTTC
CASSPSTGNYGYTF
>TRBJ2-5|-|TRBD1|TRBV5-6
TGTGCCAGCAGCGGGACAGGGAGAGAGACCCAGTACTTC
CASSGTGRETQYF